This entry lists 28 T cell receptor beta chains sequenced from one sample in a study of cytomegalovirus exposure and HLA in healthy donors. Use of 60 Vbeta and 13 Jbeta primers characterized the PCR. Repertoires were generated with immunoSEQ multiplex PCR, while TCRdb's copy carries only in-frame clones and drops some. The sample comprises more than 90,000 clones, roughly 67% of which are singletons, and 5.5% to 6% rests with the top ten. The sample comprised PBMCs. Receptors originate from a boy younger than 18 in good health and CMV-seropositive.

This clone occurred a few times. J is TRBJ2-7 and V is TRBV9, with TRBD1 identical over 9 bases. Per germline, CDR1 SGDLS and CDR2 YYNGEE. After removal of 3 bases from V and 2 bases from J, the junction contained 6 bases not matched to a gene. The CDR3 spans 15 residues. The CDR3 DNA reads TGTGCCAGCAGCGCCGGGACAGGGTATCCCTACGAGCAGTACTTC. Protein sequence: CASSAGTGYPYEQYF. Drawing the rest from reference TRBV9 and TRBJ2-7, the complete variable domain is DSGVTQTPKHLITATGQRVTLRCSPRSGDLSVYWYQQSLDQGLQFLIQYYNGEERAKGNILERFSAQQFPDLHSELNLSSLELGDSALYFCASSAGTGYPYEQYFGPGTRLTVT.

The V call is TRBV4-1, the J call TRBJ1-1; 7 positions agree with TRBD1. CDR1 MGHRA and CDR2 YSYEKL come from the germline V gene. The CDR3 covers 16 residues. V shed 0 bases and J 10 bases; nucleotides not matched to a gene: 14. CDR3 in DNA: TGCGCCAGCAGCCAAGACCGGGACAGTCCCCCTAAAGGAGCTTTCTTT. Amino acids: CASSQDRDSPPKGAFF.

V usage is TRBV19 and J usage is TRBJ2-1; no firm D call. With 4 bases removed from V and 0 bases from J, the gap between germline ends came to 13 bases. The V gene's germline CDR1 is LNHDA and CDR2 SQIVND (reference sequence). The CDR3 is made up of 16 amino acids. The chain's CDR3 is CASSNERLSSYNEQFF. The CDR3 DNA is TGTGCCAGTAGTAATGAGCGCCTTAGCTCCTACAATGAGCAGTTCTTC. The full variable domain, completed using reference TRBV19 and TRBJ2-1, is DGGITQSPKYLFRKEGQNVTLSCEQNLNHDAMYWYRQDPGQGLRLIYYSQIVNDFQKGDIAEGYSVSREKKESFPLTVTSAQKNPTAFYLCASSNERLSSYNEQFFGPGTRLTVL.

The table lists this clone with a few counts. The chain carries TRBV2 and TRBJ2-6; D is uncertain. The V end was cut by 4 bases, the J end by 0 bases, with 10 bases between. CDR1 is SNHLY and CDR2 is FYNNEI in the germline V gene. The CDR3 length is 16 residues. In DNA, the CDR3 is TGTGCCAGCAGTGCAAACTTCCCCTCTGGGGCCAACGTCCTGACTTTC. Translation gives CASSANFPSGANVLTF.

This sequence joins TRBV5-1 and TRBJ2-3, with 9 bases identical to TRBD1. Germline CDR1 SGHRS, CDR2 YFSETQ. This CDR3 has 14 residues. V lost 2 bases and J lost 5; bases outside the gene matches: 3. The CDR3 DNA reads TGCGCCAGCAGCTTACAGGGGGCGAAAGATACGCAGTATTTT. This sequence encodes CASSLQGAKDTQYF.

This clone has more than one count but fewer than ten. The CDR3 coding sequence is TGTGCCAGCAGCCTGGGCCCGGGAGAGCAGCCCCAGCATTTT. Translation gives CASSLGPGEQPQHF. The chain links TRBV5-6 to TRBJ1-5; no firm D call. The germline V and J ends were trimmed by 4 bases and 7 bases, with 15 bases remaining between them. The germline V gene encodes CDR1 SGHDT and CDR2 YYEEEE. This CDR3 has 14 amino acids.

The chain has TRBV30 and TRBJ1-1; a weak D match, TRBD1 (6 bases). V lost 8 bases and J 5 bases, leaving 12 bases between the germline ends. Germline V gene lookup returns CDR1 GTSNPN and CDR2 SVGIG (reference sequence). This CDR3 comprises 11 residues. The CDR3 loop is CAGTRGTEAFF. In nucleotides, the CDR3 is TGTGCCGGAACCAGGGGAACTGAAGCTTTCTTT.

V gene TRBV7-9 combines with J gene TRBJ2-3; D is perhaps TRBD1 (5 bases). The CDR3 is made up of 15 amino acids. V was clipped by 0 bases and J by 4 bases, with 11 bases between them. Germline assignment: CDR1 SEHNR and CDR2 FQNEAQ (reference sequence). CDR3 nucleotide sequence: TGTGCCAGCAGCTTAGCGATGACAGAAGCAGATACGCAGTATTTT. Translated, it gives CASSLAMTEADTQYF. The whole variable domain, filled in from reference TRBV7-9 and TRBJ2-3, reads DTGVSQNPRHKITKRGQNVTFRCDPISEHNRLYWYRQTLGQGPEFLTYFQNEAQLEKSRLLSDRFSAERPKGSFSTLEIQRTEQGDSAMYLCASSLAMTEADTQYFGPGTRLTVL.

Relative to its sample, this clone is medium-sized. The rearrangement joins TRBV5-6 to TRBJ2-2; perhaps TRBD2 as D (5 bases). This CDR3 region has 14 residues. V was pared by 4 bases and J by 7 bases, with 14 bases between. Germline V gene lookup returns CDR1 SGHDT and CDR2 YYEEEE. In DNA, the CDR3 is TGTGCCAGCAGCCCCGGGGATTATCGCGGGGAGCTGTTTTTT. Amino acid sequence: CASSPGDYRGELFF.

This clone has just one count. The rearrangement uses TRBV7-9 and TRBJ2-1; D is uncertain. The CDR3 has 15 amino acids. Per the germline V gene, CDR1 is SEHNR and CDR2 is FQNEAQ (reference sequence). The germline V and J ends were trimmed by 2 bases and 1 base, with 9 bases remaining between them. DNA of the CDR3: TGTGCCAGCAGCTTAATCACGGTTTCCTACAATGAGCAGTTCTTC. This gives the protein CASSLITVSYNEQFF.

The chain links TRBV5-8 to TRBJ2-7; 9 nucleotides line up with TRBD2. The CDR3 has 15 residues. Per the germline V gene, CDR1 is SGHTS and CDR2 is YDEGEE. Unmatched junction bases numbered 10, after V lost 3 bases and J lost 6 bases. Here the CDR3 reads CASSSRGGRAREQYF. The DNA of the CDR3 is TGTGCCAGCAGCTCCCGGGGCGGGAGGGCCCGCGAGCAGTACTTC.

The CDR3 protein is CASSNTGAALQPQHF. In DNA, the CDR3 is TGTGCCAGCAGCAACACAGGGGCCGCCCTCCAGCCCCAGCATTTT. The rearrangement uses TRBV5-6 and TRBJ1-5; 7 bases fit TRBD1. Unmatched junction bases numbered 11, after V lost 4 bases and J lost 7 bases. The CDR3 is 15 amino acids. Germline V gene data show CDR1 as SGHDT and CDR2 as YYEEEE.

This clone showed up just once. The chain joins TRBV5-1 to TRBJ1-2; D is perhaps TRBD1 (6 bases). From germline, CDR1 is SGHRS and CDR2 YFSETQ. V was clipped by 0 bases and J by 7 bases, with 16 bases between them. The CDR3 runs 15 residues. CDR3 loop: CASSLETGSEFGYTF. The DNA for the CDR3 is TGCGCCAGCAGCTTGGAGACAGGCTCTGAGTTTGGCTACACCTTC.

The chain has TRBV2 and TRBJ2-1; a weak D match, TRBD2 (6 bases). The CDR3 covers 13 residues. V was cut by 11 bases and J by 10 bases, with 21 bases left in between. Germline V lookup: CDR1 SNHLY, CDR2 FYNNEI. Here the CDR3 reads CAGVASRGAEQFF. CDR3 in DNA: TGTGCCGGCGTAGCTTCGCGGGGCGCAGAGCAGTTCTTC.

The J gene is TRBJ2-2, the V gene TRBV7-3, with no clear D. The length of the CDR3 is 15 residues. In germline, CDR1 is SGHTA, CDR2 FQGTGA. V was shortened by 1 base and J by 2 bases, with 8 bases between the two germline ends. Written as DNA, the CDR3 is TGTGCCAGCAGCTTAATCCCAGGAAACACCGGGGAGCTGTTTTTT. Translated: CASSLIPGNTGELFF. Filled out from reference TRBV7-3 and TRBJ2-2, the complete variable domain reads GAGVSQTPSNKVTEKGKYVELRCDPISGHTALYWYRQSLGQGPEFLIYFQGTGAADDSGLPNDRFFAVRPEGSVSTLKIQRTERGDSAVYLCASSLIPGNTGELFFGEGSRLTVL.

This chain joins TRBV29-1 and TRBJ1-4, with a possible D match to TRBD1 (5 bases). V was cut by 0 bases and J by 3 bases, with 11 bases left in between. The CDR3 covers 15 residues. Germline V gene data show CDR1 as SQVTM and CDR2 as ANQGSEA. CDR3 DNA: TGCAGCGTTGAAGATAGGCAGGGTTCTAATGAAAAACTGTTTTTT. It encodes CSVEDRQGSNEKLFF. The full variable domain, completed using reference TRBV29-1 and TRBJ1-4, is SAVISQKPSRDICQRGTSLTIQCQVDSQVTMMFWYRQQPGQSLTLIATANQGSEATYESGFVIDKFPISRPNLTFSTLTVSNMSPEDSSIYLCSVEDRQGSNEKLFFGSGTQLSVL.

The chain is built from TRBV7-9 and TRBJ2-1, with D possibly being TRBD1 (6 bases). Germline V gene data show CDR1 as SEHNR and CDR2 as FQNEAQ (reference sequence). The CDR3 totals 13 residues. V lost 8 bases and J lost 5, with 13 bases in between. CDR3 amino acids: CASGTQLNNEQFF. DNA of the CDR3: TGTGCCAGCGGGACACAACTAAACAATGAGCAGTTCTTC.

With respect to this clone: One end of the junction is discordant with germline, which a read error may explain. The chain joins TRBV30 to TRBJ1-6; D unresolved. Germline CDR1 is GTSNPN and CDR2 is SVGIG (reference sequence). This CDR3 comprises 13 residues. CDR3 DNA: TGTGCCTGGAGTGTCGGAGGAGATTCACCCCTCAACTTT. Translating gives CAWSVGGDSPLNF. The full variable domain, in which reference TRBV30 and TRBJ1-6 provide the parts outside the CDR3, is SQTIHQWPATLVQPVGSPLSLECTVEGTSNPNLYWYRQAAGRGLQLLFYSVGIGQISSEVPQNLSASRPQDRQFILSSKKLLLSDSGFYLCAWSVGGDSPLNFGNGTRLTVT.

This chain uses TRBV1 with TRBJ2-3; the DNA was not used to check the table's D call, TRBD2. TRBV1 constitutes a pseudogene. The CDR3 is made up of 16 amino acids. The CDR3 bases are TGCACCAGCAGCCAAGCAAGCCGGGAGAAATCAGATACGCAGTATTTT. It encodes CTSSQASREKSDTQYF.

The chain couples TRBV2 to TRBJ2-7; maybe TRBD2 (6 bases). The germline V gene encodes CDR1 SNHLY and CDR2 FYNNEI. The CDR3 has 14 amino acids. Trimming removed 4 bases at V and 0 bases at J, with 10 bases between. CDR3 bases: TGTGCCAGCAGTGGGGGGGAATACTCCTACGAGCAGTACTTC. It codes for CASSGGEYSYEQYF. Together with reference TRBV2 and TRBJ2-7, the CDR3 gives the full variable domain: EPEVTQTPSHQVTQMGQEVILRCVPISNHLYFYWYRQILGQKVEFLVSFYNNEISEKSEIFDDQFSVERPDGSNFTLKIRSTKLEDSAMYFCASSGGEYSYEQYFGPGTRLTVT.

The V and J genes are TRBV4-1 and TRBJ2-5; the D gene is possibly TRBD1 (6 bases). Trimming removed 0 bases from V and 13 bases from J, with 15 bases in between. CDR1 and CDR2 (germline): MGHRA, YSYEKL. The length of the CDR3 is 13 residues. The DNA of the CDR3 is TGCGCCAGCAGCCAAGATGGTGGGGGCCCCTCGTACTTC. This gives the protein CASSQDGGGPSYF.

V gene TRBV6-1 combines with J gene TRBJ1-6; D is undetermined. This CDR3 is built from 14 residues. CDR1 is MNHNS and CDR2 is SASEGT in the germline V gene. Trimming took off 3 bases at V and 10 bases at J, with 13 bases between the two ends. CDR3 sequence: CASSELGAGSPLHF. Here the CDR3 DNA reads TGTGCCAGCAGTGAGTTAGGAGCGGGATCACCCCTCCACTTT.

This chain links TRBV27 with TRBJ2-1; TRBD2 matches 7 bases. CDR3 length: 13 amino acids. Trimming at V came to 3 bases and at J to 10 bases, leaving 6 bases not matched to a gene. The germline CDR1 and CDR2 sequences are MNHEY and SMNVEV (reference sequence). CDR3 region: CASSLRVGGEQFF. For the CDR3, the DNA is TGTGCCAGCAGTTTGCGGGTGGGAGGGGAGCAGTTCTTC.

The V call is TRBV6-6, the J call TRBJ2-7; possibly TRBD1 for D (5 bases). CDR1 is MNHNY and CDR2 is SVGAGI in the germline V gene (reference sequence). The CDR3 totals 14 residues. V lost 4 bases and J lost 1, with 11 bases in between. The CDR3 here is CASSLAAGSYEQYF. Here the CDR3 DNA reads TGTGCCAGCAGTTTGGCGGCAGGGTCCTACGAGCAGTACTTC.

The V call is TRBV11-2, the J call TRBJ1-3; possible D gene TRBD1, 5 bases. In germline, CDR1 is SGHAT, CDR2 FQNNGV. The CDR3 has 16 residues. V lost 1 base to trimming and J lost 0 bases, with 10 bases between them. DNA for the CDR3: TGTGCCAGCAGCTTAGCTGGGGCCCTCTCTGGAAACACCATATATTTT. As protein: CASSLAGALSGNTIYF.

V is TRBV4-2 and J is TRBJ2-3; 10 bases match TRBD2. Germline V gene data show CDR1 as LGHNA and CDR2 as YNFKEQ. The CDR3 contains 17 residues. Trimming cost V 1 base and J 4 bases; bases outside gene matches: 8. The CDR3 reads CASSQVSAGGWADTQYF. CDR3 sequence (DNA): TGTGCCAGCAGCCAAGTGTCAGCGGGAGGGTGGGCAGATACGCAGTATTTT.

The chain is built from TRBV5-1 and TRBJ2-1; 13 bases match TRBD2. The germline V gene has CDR1 SGHRS and CDR2 YFSETQ. The V gene end was trimmed by 4 bases and the J gene end by 12 bases; junction bases not matched to a gene: 10. CDR3 length: 15 amino acids. The CDR3 nucleotides are TGCGCCAGCAGCCTTGGGACTAGCGGGGACGAGGGGCAGTTCTTC. It yields the protein CASSLGTSGDEGQFF. Full variable domain (rest looked up from reference TRBV5-1 and TRBJ2-1): KAGVTQTPRYLIKTRGQQVTLSCSPISGHRSVSWYQQTPGQGLQFLFEYFSETQRNKGNFPGRFSGRQFSNSRSEMNVSTLELGDSALYLCASSLGTSGDEGQFFGPGTRLTVL.

This chain joins TRBV2 and TRBJ2-4, with 9 bases that match TRBD1. There are 17 residues in the CDR3. The germline CDR1 and CDR2 sequences are SNHLY and FYNNEI. With 7 bases clipped from V and 0 bases from J, the junction kept 10 bases outside the gene matches. CDR3 sequence (DNA): TGTGCCAGCACCCGAGACAGGGGGGTCATAGCCAAAAACATTCAGTACTTC. Its protein is CASTRDRGVIAKNIQYF.